This TCR beta chain was found in a study of OX40 agonist ivuxolimab in advanced cancers. About the study: Patients received intravenous ivuxolimab every 2 weeks at 0.01 to 10 mg/kg. Age averaged around 60 years (range about 20 to 80), and 82.7% were male.

The table came from immunoSEQ multiplex PCR; TCRdb's copy has only in-frame clones and leaves some out. The sample lists about 86,000 clones; 91% were seen once. Concerning this clone: What it binds is not known.

Study results and caveats: Both CD4+ and CD8+ T cell populations in blood had undergone clonal expansion by week 6 at 0.1 to 3.0 mg/kg. Partly responding patients at 0.1-3.0 mg/kg showed some of the smallest clonal expansion.

With 3 bases removed from V and 2 bases from J, the gap between germline ends came to 13 bases. The V gene's germline CDR1 is SGHNT and CDR2 YYREEE (reference sequence). The CDR3 loop spans 15 amino acids. The specimen comprised CD4+ or CD8+ T cells sorted from blood, sampled in a trial of the OX40 agonist ivuxolimab. This sequence joins TRBV5-4 and TRBJ2-3; D not resolved. This sequence originates from an adult with an advanced solid tumor such as melanoma, head and neck, liver or kidney cancer. DNA for the CDR3: TGTGCCAGCAGCTCTAGTGTTGGGATCACAGATACGCAGTATTTT. The encoded protein is CASSSSVGITDTQYF.